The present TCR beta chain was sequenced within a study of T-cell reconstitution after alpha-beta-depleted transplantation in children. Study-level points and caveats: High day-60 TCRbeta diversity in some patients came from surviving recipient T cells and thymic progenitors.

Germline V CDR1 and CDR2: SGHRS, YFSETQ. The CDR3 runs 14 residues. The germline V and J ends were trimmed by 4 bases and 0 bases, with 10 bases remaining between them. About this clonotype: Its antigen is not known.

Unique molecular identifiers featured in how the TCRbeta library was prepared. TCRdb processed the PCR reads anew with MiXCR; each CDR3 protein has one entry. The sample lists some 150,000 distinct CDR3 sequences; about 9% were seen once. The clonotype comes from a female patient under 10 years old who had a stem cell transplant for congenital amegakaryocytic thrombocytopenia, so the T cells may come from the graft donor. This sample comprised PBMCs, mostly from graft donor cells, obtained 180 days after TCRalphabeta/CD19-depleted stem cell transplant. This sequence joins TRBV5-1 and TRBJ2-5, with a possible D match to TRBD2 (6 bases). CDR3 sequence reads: CASSPGGNQETQYF. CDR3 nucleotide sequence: TGCGCCAGCAGCCCCGGCGGGAACCAAGAGACCCAGTACTTC.